This record covers a single T cell receptor beta chain. V dropped 5 bases and J dropped 6 bases, with 8 bases sitting between them. This CDR3 has 12 residues. CDR1 is MNHNS, CDR2 SASEGT, per germline. This sample is drawn from a study of T cell changes during pregnancy in multiple sclerosis. Libraries were prepared by immunoSEQ multiplex PCR; TCRdb keeps only in-frame clonotypes and omits some of them. The data hold 55,000 to 70,000 clones, with about 91% observed a single time. The sequencing used peripheral blood, collected after pregnancy. The sequence was obtained from a female donor with multiple sclerosis, enrolled in a pregnancy study. J is TRBJ2-1 and V is TRBV6-1, with D unresolved. CDR3 sequence: CASSTVGNEQFF. For the CDR3, the DNA is TGTGCCAGCAGTACGGTCGGCAATGAGCAGTTCTTC.